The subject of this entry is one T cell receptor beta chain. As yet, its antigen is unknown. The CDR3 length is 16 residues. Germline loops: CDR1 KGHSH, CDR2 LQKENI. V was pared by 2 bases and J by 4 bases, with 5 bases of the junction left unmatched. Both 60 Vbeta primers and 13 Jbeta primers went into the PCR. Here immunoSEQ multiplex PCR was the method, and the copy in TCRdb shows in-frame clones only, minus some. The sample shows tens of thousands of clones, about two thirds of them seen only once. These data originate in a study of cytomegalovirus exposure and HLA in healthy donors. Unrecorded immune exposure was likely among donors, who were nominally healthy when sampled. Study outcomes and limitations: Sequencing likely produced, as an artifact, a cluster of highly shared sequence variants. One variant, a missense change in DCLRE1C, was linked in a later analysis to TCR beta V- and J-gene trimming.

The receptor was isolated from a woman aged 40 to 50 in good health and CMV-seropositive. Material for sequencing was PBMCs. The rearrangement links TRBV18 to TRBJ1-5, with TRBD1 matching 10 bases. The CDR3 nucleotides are TGTGCCAGCTCACCAGAATTGGGACAGGGGAATCAGCCCCAGCATTTT. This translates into CASSPELGQGNQPQHF.